The 30 T cell receptor beta chains in this list originate from one sample, sequenced in a study of blood T cells in healthy people across ages. A J-beta primer mix and a sample-barcoded 5' primer were used in a second PCR of about 7 to 12 cycles. From the 5' RACE reads, TCRdb called clonotypes with MiXCR, one entry per CDR3 protein. This table has some 1,800,000 distinct CDR3 sequences, about two fifths appearing once. Sequences were obtained from blood. The receptor source for this set is a human donor in good health.

This chain links TRBV11-1 with TRBJ1-4; D call uncertain. Per the germline V gene, CDR1 is SGHAT and CDR2 is FQDESV (reference sequence). Trimming cost V 3 bases and J 3 bases, with 8 bases left between them. The CDR3 spans 14 residues. The CDR3 nucleotides read TGTGCCAGCAGCTTTGGATCGGCTAATGAAAAACTGTTTTTT. It specifies CASSFGSANEKLFF.

The chain employs TRBV20-1 and TRBJ2-3; D not certain. Germline values: CDR1 DFQATT, CDR2 SNEGSKA (reference sequence). V lost 6 bases and J 3 bases, leaving 7 bases between the germline ends. The CDR3 has 11 amino acids. CDR3 loop: CSAIVTDTQYF. The CDR3 DNA sequence: TGCAGTGCGATCGTTACAGATACGCAGTATTTT.

This clonotype has only a few counts. The chain employs TRBV7-9 and TRBJ2-6, with a weak D call TRBD1 (8 bases). Germline CDR1 and CDR2: SEHNR and FQNEAQ (reference sequence). V lost 8 bases, J lost 0 bases, and 17 bases lay in between. The CDR3 covers 17 residues. The CDR3 nucleotides are TGTGCCAGCCGAACAGGGGGGGAGCTCTCTGGGGCCAACGTCCTGACTTTC. Amino acids: CASRTGGELSGANVLTF.

This clonotype was detected only a few times. V gene TRBV15 combines with J gene TRBJ1-6, with unresolved D. Trimming removed 2 bases from V and 8 bases from J, with 13 bases in between. Germline lookup yields CDR1 LNHNV and CDR2 YYDKDF (reference sequence). The CDR3 spans 15 residues. Here the CDR3 reads CATSRSRRKDSPLHF. The DNA of the CDR3 is TGTGCCACCAGCAGAAGCAGAAGAAAGGATTCACCCCTCCACTTT.

This clonotype was observed a few times. The chain is built from TRBV7-9 and TRBJ1-2; D possibly corresponds to TRBD1 (6 bases). Germline CDR1 is SEHNR and CDR2 is FQNEAQ (reference sequence). The CDR3 consists of 17 residues. Between the trimmed V and J ends, which lost 6 bases and 4 bases, there was a span of 24 bases. The CDR3 coding sequence is TGTGCCAGCAGATCCGGGTGGGACATCCCCTGGGGCTATGGCTACACCTTC. Translating it yields CASRSGWDIPWGYGYTF.

The chain combines TRBV12-3 or TRBV12-4 with TRBJ2-1; D may be TRBD1 (6 bases). The tail of the sequence fits TRBJ2-7 better, so the J call may be wrong. This CDR3 region has 13 residues. The CDR3 DNA is TGTGCCAGCAGTTCCACAGGGATCATCGAGCAGTACTTC. As protein: CASSSTGIIEQYF.

The genes are TRBV5-5 and TRBJ1-2; D gene uncertain. Trimming took off 4 bases at V and 5 bases at J, with 12 bases between the two ends. The CDR3 is made up of 13 amino acids. Germline assignment: CDR1 SGHKS and CDR2 YYEKEE (reference sequence). The CDR3 protein is CASSPDSQYGYTF. In DNA form, the CDR3 reads TGTGCCAGCAGCCCTGACTCTCAATATGGCTACACCTTC.

V and J are TRBV7-9 and TRBJ2-7; unclear D gene. Deletions cut 5 bases from V and 8 bases from J, with 13 bases between. Germline lookup yields CDR1 SEHNR and CDR2 FQNEAQ (reference sequence). The CDR3 runs 12 residues. The CDR3 bases are TGTGCCAGCAGCCTCGGACCGCGTAAGCAGTACTTC. It translates to CASSLGPRKQYF.

The rearrangement links TRBV10-3 to TRBJ2-3; 7 positions match TRBD2. The CDR3 loop spans 15 amino acids. The ends lost 6 bases at V and 3 bases at J; junction bases unmatched: 9. In germline, CDR1 is ENHRY, CDR2 SYGVKD. The CDR3 DNA reads TGTGCCATCAGCCAGGGAGGGGAGAATACAGATACGCAGTATTTT. The encoded protein is CAISQGGENTDTQYF.

This clonotype showed up just a few times. This chain connects TRBV7-2 to TRBJ2-5; 11 bases are shared with TRBD2. CDR3 size: 15 residues. Trimming cost V 3 bases and J 2 bases; bases outside gene matches: 2. CDR1 is SGHTA, CDR2 FQGNSA, per germline. This CDR3 reads CASSFSGGEQETQYF. The DNA of the CDR3 is TGTGCCAGCAGCTTTAGCGGGGGGGAACAAGAGACCCAGTACTTC.

This clonotype has more than one count but fewer than ten. The chain has TRBV7-9 and TRBJ2-1; 7 bases match TRBD2. Germline V gives CDR1 SEHNR, CDR2 FQNEAQ (reference sequence). The CDR3 spans 17 residues. Unmatched junction bases numbered 10, after V lost 1 base and J lost 4 bases. The DNA for the CDR3 is TGTGCCAGCAGCTTAGTTGTGGCGGGGGACGTGTACAATGAGCAGTTCTTC. It translates to CASSLVVAGDVYNEQFF.

On this clonotype: Its ends do not fully match the called genes, so a read error is possible. V is TRBV28 and J is TRBJ1-2, with a tentative D call TRBD1 (5 bases). This CDR3 region has 14 residues. Germline loops: CDR1 MDHEN, CDR2 SYDVKM. The CDR3, as DNA: TGTGCCTGCAGTCGCACGGACATCGTCGGTGGCTACACCTTC. Encoded protein: CACSRTDIVGGYTF.

There are a few counts of this clonotype. The rearrangement joins TRBV13 to TRBJ2-5; 10 bases map to TRBD1. This CDR3 is 13 amino acids long. J was trimmed by 3 bases and V by 10 bases; bases with no gene match: 5. CDR1 and CDR2 (germline): PRHDT, FYEKMQ (reference sequence). For the CDR3, the DNA is TGTGCCACCACCGGGACAGGGGAAGAGACCCAGTACTTC. Amino acid sequence: CATTGTGEETQYF.

The chain joins TRBV20-1 to TRBJ2-7; possibly TRBD1 or TRBD2 for D (6 bases each). Trimming took 0 bases from V and 3 from J, leaving 15 bases between them. Germline V gene data show CDR1 as DFQATT and CDR2 as SNEGSKA (reference sequence). This CDR3 spans 15 amino acids. The CDR3 region is CSARDGGPDYYEQYF. CDR3 bases: TGCAGTGCTAGAGATGGGGGGCCTGACTACTACGAGCAGTACTTC.

This clonotype was seen once. The rearrangement links TRBV7-8 to TRBJ2-3; 10 nucleotides match TRBD2. The junction had 15 bases not matched to a gene; V was cut back by 0 bases and J by 0 bases. This CDR3 is built from 21 residues. The germline gives CDR1 SGHVS, CDR2 FQNEAQ. The CDR3 DNA follows: TGTGCCAGCAGCTTAGCGCTGGAGTCTAGCGGGGGACCACCTAGCACAGATACGCAGTATTTT. This sequence encodes CASSLALESSGGPPSTDTQYF.

This clonotype was recorded a few times. The chain recombines TRBV12-3 or TRBV12-4 with TRBJ1-1; 10 nucleotides match TRBD1. The junction had 8 bases not matched to a gene; V was cut back by 3 bases and J by 10 bases. The CDR3 is 14 amino acids. CDR3 DNA sequence: TGTGCCAGCAGTTTTGGACAGGGGGAACTCGGAGCTTTCTTT. It yields the protein CASSFGQGELGAFF.

A word on this clonotype: Since the CDR3 does not end with the conserved phenylalanine or tryptophan, this likely comes from a read error. The chain couples TRBV7-2 to TRBJ1-2; D is ambiguous. V was cut by 3 bases and J by 7 bases, with 21 bases left in between. This CDR3 region has 16 residues. CDR1 SGHTA and CDR2 FQGNSA come from the germline V gene. The CDR3 spells CASSFLTARVGSGYTV. The CDR3, as DNA: TGTGCCAGCAGCTTCCTGACGGCCCGGGTTGGGTCTGGCTACACCGTC.

V usage is TRBV11-1 and J usage is TRBJ1-2; maybe TRBD1 (6 bases). The V gene lost 5 bases and the J gene lost 4 bases, with 17 bases spanning the gap. The CDR3 contains 15 residues. Looked up from germline, CDR1 is SGHAT and CDR2 is FQDESV (reference sequence). The CDR3 region is CASSPNADRTYGYTF. In nucleotides, the CDR3 is TGTGCCAGCAGCCCAAACGCTGACAGGACCTATGGCTACACCTTC.

This sequence joins TRBV5-1 and TRBJ2-7; no reliable D call. Germline CDR1 is SGHRS and CDR2 is YFSETQ. CDR3 length equals 11 residues. Trimming cost V 3 bases and J 6 bases, with 7 bases left between them. The CDR3 spells CASSSRAEQYF. The CDR3 DNA reads TGCGCCAGCAGCTCCCGGGCCGAGCAGTACTTC.

This clonotype was seen more than once but under ten times. The chain links TRBV10-3 to TRBJ1-5; D ambiguous. Trimming removed 3 bases at V and 3 bases at J, with 3 bases between. CDR1 ENHRY and CDR2 SYGVKD come from the germline V gene. This CDR3 has 12 amino acids. CDR3 in amino acids: CAISDFNQPQHF. CDR3 nucleotides: TGTGCCATCAGTGACTTCAATCAGCCCCAGCATTTT.

The chain carries TRBV7-2 and TRBJ2-3; D possibly matches TRBD1 or TRBD2 (5 bases each). Between the trimmed V and J ends, which lost 5 bases and 1 base, there was a span of 13 bases. Germline V gene sequence: CDR1 SGHTA, CDR2 FQGNSA. The CDR3 contains 15 residues. The CDR3, as DNA: TGTGCCAGCAGCCAAGTGGGGGTGCGCACAGATACGCAGTATTTT. It codes for CASSQVGVRTDTQYF.

This clonotype came up a few times. CDR3 DNA: TGTGCCAGCAGCGTAAGCACTAGCGTAAACAATGAGCAGTTCTTC. Translating it yields CASSVSTSVNNEQFF. The rearrangement joins TRBV9 to TRBJ2-1, with 7 bases aligning to TRBD2. The germline V gene has CDR1 SGDLS and CDR2 YYNGEE. With 1 base clipped from V and 5 bases from J, the junction kept 6 bases outside the gene matches. This CDR3 spans 15 amino acids. The whole variable domain, remainder taken from reference TRBV9 and TRBJ2-1, is DSGVTQTPKHLITATGQRVTLRCSPRSGDLSVYWYQQSLDQGLQFLIQYYNGEERAKGNILERFSAQQFPDLHSELNLSSLELGDSALYFCASSVSTSVNNEQFFGPGTRLTVL.

The DNA for the CDR3 is TGTGCCAGCAGCTCCCCGGCGGCCCCCAAGGGTGAGCAGTTCTTC. Encoded protein: CASSSPAAPKGEQFF. The J gene is TRBJ2-1, the V gene TRBV11-1; D gene ambiguous. The CDR3 consists of 15 residues. V was trimmed by 4 bases and J by 9 bases, leaving 19 bases between them. Germline V gives CDR1 SGHAT, CDR2 FQDESV (reference sequence).

The chain is built from TRBV29-1 and TRBJ1-1; D is unclear. Germline CDR1 reads SQVTM; CDR2 reads ANQGSEA. The CDR3 has 12 amino acids. Trimming removed 6 bases from V and 0 bases from J, with 8 bases in between. The DNA for the CDR3 is TGCAGCGTGCGGGTTTTGAACACTGAAGCTTTCTTT. Protein product: CSVRVLNTEAFF.

The chain carries TRBV6-5 and TRBJ2-1, with D maybe TRBD1 (5 bases). With 2 bases removed from V and 4 bases from J, the gap between germline ends came to 18 bases. The CDR3 spans 17 residues. CDR1 and CDR2 (germline): MNHEY, SVGAGI. The CDR3 DNA follows: TGTGCCAGCAGTTACCCGAATTTTGGGGCAAGGTACAATGAGCAGTTCTTC. This gives the protein CASSYPNFGARYNEQFF.

About this clonotype itself: At one of its ends the junction is not consistent with the germline gene, which may arise from a read error. This chain connects TRBV7-9 to TRBJ2-3; TRBD1 agrees at 9 bases. Germline V lookup: CDR1 SEHNR, CDR2 FQNEAQ (reference sequence). This CDR3 has 15 residues. The CDR3 DNA reads TGTGCCTGCAGCTTCACAGGGGGCATCACAGATACGCAGTATTTT. It specifies CACSFTGGITDTQYF. Full variable domain (remainder filled in from reference TRBV7-9 and TRBJ2-3): DTGVSQNPRHKITKRGQNVTFRCDPISEHNRLYWYRQTLGQGPEFLTYFQNEAQLEKSRLLSDRFSAERPKGSFSTLEIQRTEQGDSAMYLCACSFTGGITDTQYFGPGTRLTVL.

The chain links TRBV29-1 to TRBJ1-1, with 9 bases identical to TRBD1. The ends lost 7 bases at V and 0 bases at J; junction bases unmatched: 3. The CDR3 contains 13 residues. Germline CDR1 is SQVTM and CDR2 is ANQGSEA. In DNA form, the CDR3 reads TGCAGCGGGGGACAGGGTATGAACACTGAAGCTTTCTTT. Amino acids: CSGGQGMNTEAFF.

This chain connects TRBV20-1 to TRBJ2-3; 7 bases map to TRBD1. The CDR3 extends over 16 amino acids. CDR1 is DFQATT, CDR2 SNEGSKA, per germline (reference sequence). J lost 1 base, V lost 0 bases, and 7 bases had no gene match. Written as DNA, the CDR3 is TGCAGTGCTAGAGACGCCCGACAGGGTGGCACAGATACGCAGTATTTT. It codes for CSARDARQGGTDTQYF.

The rearrangement uses TRBV5-1 and TRBJ2-2; 8 nucleotides agree with TRBD1. With 3 bases clipped from V and 7 bases from J, the junction kept 2 bases outside the gene matches. This CDR3 has 13 residues. Germline lookup yields CDR1 SGHRS and CDR2 YFSETQ. CDR3 in amino acids: CASSWGQVGELFF. Here the CDR3 DNA reads TGCGCCAGCAGCTGGGGACAGGTCGGGGAGCTGTTTTTT.

The gene calls are TRBV14 and TRBJ2-1; D uncertain. The V and J ends lost 5 bases and 7 bases respectively, with 12 bases between them. Germline CDR1 and CDR2: SGHDN and FVKESK. The CDR3 is 13 amino acids. Here the CDR3 DNA reads TGTGCCAGCAGCTCTCTTAGCCGTAATGAGCAGTTCTTC. Protein product: CASSSLSRNEQFF.